This T cell receptor (beta chain) came from a study of CD8+CD57+ T cells in acquired aplastic anemia. Overall study context: Sorted CD4+ and CD8+ cells yielded DNA averaging about 3.2 ug.

This CDR3 has 15 amino acids. V gave up 9 bases and J gave up 1 base, with 17 bases separating them. Germline CDR1 reads LNHDA; CDR2 reads SQIVND (reference sequence). Patients chosen for sequencing had CD8+CD57+ cells that had expanded, as shown by flow cytometry. This clonotype was picked up one time. Investigators profiled TCR beta VDJ and CDR3 from genomic DNA template. TCRdb recomputed calls from the reads with MiXCR, one row per CDR3 protein. The sample contains about 200,000 distinct CDR3 sequences, 55% to 65% of which appear only once. V gene TRBV19 combines with J gene TRBJ2-3, with D perhaps being TRBD1 or TRBD2 (5 bases each). Sequences were obtained from sorted CD4+, CD8+, or CD8+CD57+ T cells (not recorded which) from PBMCs. The receptor comes from a human donor with aplastic anemia. The CDR3 reads CASSTSGGGTDTQYF. CDR3 in DNA: TGTGCCAGCAGCACTAGTGGGGGAGGCACAGATACGCAGTATTTT.